The 9 T cell receptor beta chains below come from one sample, sequenced in a study of cytomegalovirus exposure and HLA in healthy donors. Clones were read by immunoSEQ multiplex PCR, and TCRdb kept only the in-frame ones, dropping some. This table has about 140,000 clones, approximately 84% appearing once. The source material was PBMCs. These receptors originate from a woman younger than 45 in good health and CMV-seronegative.

The sample holds one count of this clone. V usage is TRBV5-1 and J usage is TRBJ2-2, with a possible D match to TRBD2 (5 bases). CDR1 SGHRS and CDR2 YFSETQ come from the germline V gene. The CDR3 has 16 residues. V gave up 4 bases and J gave up 0 bases, with 13 bases separating them. The CDR3 DNA follows: TGCGCCAGCAGCCCCCGGGGAGCCGCGAACACCGGGGAGCTGTTTTTT. Translating gives CASSPRGAANTGELFF.

The table lists this clone with a count of one. CDR3: CASSIGSGAYEQYF. CDR3 in DNA: TGTGCCAGTAGTATCGGGTCAGGGGCCTACGAGCAGTACTTC. The rearrangement links TRBV19 to TRBJ2-7; the D gene is possibly TRBD1 (6 bases). Trimming pared 3 bases from V and 2 bases from J, leaving 11 bases between. This CDR3 has 14 residues. The germline CDR1 and CDR2 sequences are LNHDA and SQIVND (reference sequence).

V gene TRBV30 combines with J gene TRBJ1-1, with a possible D match to TRBD1 (5 bases). The CDR3 consists of 12 residues. Germline V gene sequence: CDR1 GTSNPN, CDR2 SVGIG (reference sequence). The V end was cut by 7 bases, the J end by 3 bases, with 12 bases between. The CDR3 DNA follows: TGTGCCTCGGACACCCTATACACTGAAGCTTTCTTT. As protein: CASDTLYTEAFF.

This rearrangement joins TRBV28 to TRBJ1-1; a possible D gene is TRBD1 (5 bases). Trimming took 4 bases from V and 4 from J, leaving 16 bases between them. Per germline, CDR1 MDHEN and CDR2 SYDVKM. The CDR3 has 15 amino acids. The CDR3 DNA reads TGTGCCAGCAGTTCCCCCGGGCAGGGCAGCACTGAAGCTTTCTTT. Amino acids: CASSSPGQGSTEAFF.

V is TRBV2 and J is TRBJ1-1; D is perhaps TRBD1 (6 bases). V shed 5 bases and J shed 0 bases, with 10 bases lying between them. This CDR3 spans 14 amino acids. CDR1 is SNHLY, CDR2 FYNNEI, per germline. The CDR3 here is CASSPWTVNTEAFF. The CDR3 nucleotides are TGTGCCAGCAGTCCCTGGACAGTGAACACTGAAGCTTTCTTT.

The chain uses TRBV7-2 and TRBJ2-6; D is unresolved. Looked up from germline, CDR1 is SGHTA and CDR2 is FQGNSA. V lost 1 base and J lost 4, with 5 bases in between. CDR3 length equals 14 residues. CDR3 loop: CASSLVSGANVLTF. Here the CDR3 DNA reads TGTGCCAGCAGCTTAGTATCCGGGGCCAACGTCCTGACTTTC.

The chain combines TRBV10-3 with TRBJ2-3, with TRBD1 matching over 8 bases. In germline, CDR1 is ENHRY, CDR2 SYGVKD. This CDR3 spans 15 amino acids. The junction had 6 bases not matched to a gene; V was cut back by 4 bases and J by 3 bases. CDR3 protein: CAISATGVLTDTQYF. CDR3 in DNA: TGTGCCATCAGTGCGACAGGGGTCCTTACAGATACGCAGTATTTT.

In DNA, the CDR3 is TGTGCCAGCAGTCCAAAGGACTACAGGGAAAAACTGTTTTTT. Translating it yields CASSPKDYREKLFF. This chain joins TRBV4-2 and TRBJ1-4, with D possibly matching TRBD1 (5 bases). The CDR3 extends over 14 amino acids. Trimming took off 6 bases at V and 8 bases at J, with 16 bases between the two ends. Germline lookup yields CDR1 LGHNA and CDR2 YNFKEQ.

The V gene is TRBV6-6, the J gene TRBJ1-2; D remains ambiguous. This CDR3 has 15 amino acids. Between the trimmed V and J ends, which lost 0 bases and 7 bases, there was a span of 15 bases. The germline V gene encodes CDR1 MNHNY and CDR2 SVGAGI (reference sequence). The CDR3 DNA follows: TGTGCCAGCAGTTACTCGGTTACCCCGAGGGCTGGCTACACCTTC. It specifies CASSYSVTPRAGYTF.